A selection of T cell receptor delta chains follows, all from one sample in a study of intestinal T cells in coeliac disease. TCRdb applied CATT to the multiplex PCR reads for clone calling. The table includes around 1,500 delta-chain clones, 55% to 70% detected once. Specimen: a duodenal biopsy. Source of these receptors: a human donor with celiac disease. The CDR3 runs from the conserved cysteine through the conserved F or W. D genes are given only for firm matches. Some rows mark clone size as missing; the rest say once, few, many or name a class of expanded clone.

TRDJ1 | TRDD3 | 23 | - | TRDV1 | CALGDSTNGPSYWGITYTDKLIF | TGTGCTCTTGGGGATAGTACGAACGGACCTTCCTACTGGGGGATAACGTACACCGATAAACTCATCTTT
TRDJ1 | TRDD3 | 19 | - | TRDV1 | CALGELDVRGYSGADKLIF | TGTGCTCTTGGGGAACTAGACGTAAGGGGATACTCGGGGGCCGATAAACTCATCTTT
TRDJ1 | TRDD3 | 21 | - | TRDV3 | CASTSCNNWGGRFYDTDKLIF | TGTGCCTCTACATCCTGTAATAACTGGGGGGGTCGCTTCTACGACACCGATAAACTCATCTTT
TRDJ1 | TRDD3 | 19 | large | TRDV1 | CALGNYNWGISGYTDKLIF | TGTGCTCTTGGGAACTACAACTGGGGGATATCAGGGTACACCGATAAACTCATCTTT
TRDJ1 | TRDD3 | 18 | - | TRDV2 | CACDTVGILRACTDKLIF | TGTGCCTGTGACACCGTGGGGATACTAAGGGCGTGCACCGATAAACTCATCTTT
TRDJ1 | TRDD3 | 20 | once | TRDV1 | CALGEAPLPYWGINPDKLIF | TGTGCTCTTGGGGAAGCACCCCTCCCGTACTGGGGGATTAACCCCGATAAACTCATCTTT
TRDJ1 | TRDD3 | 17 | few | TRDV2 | CACDPVLGDRAADKLIF | TGTGCCTGTGACCCTGTACTGGGGGATAGAGCCGCCGATAAACTCATCTTT
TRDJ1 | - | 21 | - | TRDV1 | CALGARAFLRLGDSNTDKLIF | TGTGCTCTTGGGGCACGGGCCTTCCTACGTTTGGGGGATTCTAACACCGATAAACTCATCTTT
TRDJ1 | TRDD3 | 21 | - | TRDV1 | CALGEIDATPYWGIRTDKLIF | TGTGCTCTTGGGGAAATCGACGCCACACCTTACTGGGGGATACGGACCGATAAACTCATCTTT
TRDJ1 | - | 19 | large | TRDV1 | CALGQPGGVLRWAQKKLIF | TGTGCTCTTGGGCAACCAGGGGGGGTACTGCGTTGGGCACAGAAAAAACTCATCTTT
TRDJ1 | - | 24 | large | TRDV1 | CALGSRVPRTLWGASLLYTDKLIF | TGTGCTCTTGGGTCCCGAGTTCCCCGGACCTTATGGGGGGCCTCCCTACTTTACACCGATAAACTCATCTTT
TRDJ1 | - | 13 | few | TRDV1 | CALGDKYLDKLIF | TGTGCTCTTGGGGACAAATACCTCGATAAACTCATCTTT
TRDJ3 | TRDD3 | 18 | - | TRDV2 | CACDPLGGSSWDTRQMFF | TGTGCCTGTGACCCACTGGGGGGAAGCTCCTGGGACACCCGACAGATGTTTTTC
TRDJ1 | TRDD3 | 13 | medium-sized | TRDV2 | CACDTLLGDKLIF | TGTGCCTGTGACACTTTACTGGGGGATAAACTCATCTTT
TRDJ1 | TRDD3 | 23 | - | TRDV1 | CALGETLPSYWGIRGRRTDKLIF | TGTGCTCTTGGGGAAACCTTACCTTCCTACTGGGGGATACGCGGGCGGAGAACCGATAAACTCATCTTT
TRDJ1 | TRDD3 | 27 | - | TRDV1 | CALGELKGFNPGGPFAWGHGMADKLIF | TGTGCTCTTGGGGAACTTAAGGGGTTTAACCCTGGGGGACCCTTTGCATGGGGGCATGGTATGGCCGATAAACTCATCTTT
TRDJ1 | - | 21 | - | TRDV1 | CALGERAPPRFPPKYTDKLIF | TGTGCTCTTGGGGAACGGGCCCCACCACGGTTCCCACCTAAATACACCGATAAACTCATCTTT
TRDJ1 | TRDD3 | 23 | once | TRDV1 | CALGEPPGGLRLGDTSYTDKLIF | TGTGCTCTTGGGGAACCTCCTGGGGGCCTCCGACTGGGGGATACTTCGTACACCGATAAACTCATCTTT
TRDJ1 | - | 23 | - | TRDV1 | CALGELRLSYGWGILLMTDKLIF | TGTGCTCTTGGGGAACTCCGCCTTTCCTACGGGTGGGGGATCCTGCTTATGACCGATAAACTCATCTTT
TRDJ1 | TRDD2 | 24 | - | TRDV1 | CALGDSTNGPSYVWWGKATDKLIF | TGTGCTCTTGGGGATAGTACGAACGGACCTTCCTACGTATGGTGGGGGAAAGCCACCGATAAACTCATCTTT
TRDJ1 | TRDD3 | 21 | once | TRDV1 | CALGDKYLPLLGDKYTDKLIF | TGTGCTCTTGGGGACAAATACCTACCCCTACTGGGGGATAAGTACACCGATAAACTCATCTTT
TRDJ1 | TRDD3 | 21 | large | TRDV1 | CALGELLFMGLGEEYTDKLIF | TGTGCTCTTGGGGAACTCCTCTTTATGGGACTGGGGGAGGAGTACACCGATAAACTCATCTTT
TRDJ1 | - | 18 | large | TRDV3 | CAFPCRSYPGGTTDKLIF | TGTGCCTTCCCCTGCCGTTCCTACCCTGGGGGAACGACCGATAAACTCATCTTT
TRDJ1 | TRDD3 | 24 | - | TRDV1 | CALGELPSYFLTGTGGFLGDKLIF | TGTGCTCTTGGGGAACTGCCATCCTACTTCCTGACTGGTACTGGGGGATTTTTGGGGGACAAACTCATCTTT
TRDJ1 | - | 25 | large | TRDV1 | CALGARAFLRLGDKGGRGYTDKLIF | TGTGCTCTTGGGGCACGGGCCTTCCTACGTTTGGGGGATAAAGGGGGTAGGGGGTACACCGATAAACTCATCTTT
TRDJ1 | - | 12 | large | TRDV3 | CALEVGGGKLIF | TGTGCCTTAGAGGTAGGAGGGGGTAAACTCATCTTT
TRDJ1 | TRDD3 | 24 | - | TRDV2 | CACDTVGGSGSWDTRQMYTDKLIF | TGTGCCTGTGACACCGTGGGGGGATCCGGCTCCTGGGACACCCGACAGATGTACACCGATAAACTCATCTTT
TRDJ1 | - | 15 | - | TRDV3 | CAFLYGGVYTDKLIF | TGTGCCTTCCTCTACGGGGGAGTTTACACCGATAAACTCATCTTT
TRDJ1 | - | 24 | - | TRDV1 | CALGELPPFLRGGYREVCTDKLIF | TGTGCTCTTGGGGAACTACCCCCTTTCCTACGGGGCGGATACAGAGAGGTGTGCACCGATAAACTCATCTTT